This paragraph covers one T cell receptor (beta chain) sequence. Its target antigen remains unknown. From each donor, a roughly 2.5 ml peripheral blood sample was drawn into PAXgene tubes and stored at -80 degrees C. Without T cell sorting, total RNA was isolated from whole blood using the PAXgene blood miRNA kit on an automated QIAcube. Deep TCRalpha and TCRbeta repertoire profiling with unique molecular barcoding was performed on peripheral blood of monozygotic twin pairs concordant or discordant for inflammatory bowel disease. For every twin pair, smoking habits were documented, and each individual was categorised as a current, former or never smoker. CDR1 and CDR2, per the germline V gene, are LGHNA and YNFKEQ. Including cysteine and phenylalanine, the CDR3 has 17 amino acids. The DNA is not on file. The library was made by 5' RACE. Each TCR library was prepared from about 3.5 ug of total RNA. For each sample, cDNA synthesis with SMARTScribe reverse transcriptase was split into eight separate reactions. During cDNA synthesis, template switching was used to introduce unique molecular identifiers that contained a 6-nucleotide sample barcode. TCRalpha and TCRbeta cDNA was amplified by two nested PCRs of about 15 and 9 cycles, with bead purification after each PCR. Before amplification, the cDNA was treated with uracil DNA-glycosylase and purified using the QIAquick PCR purification kit. The second PCR was the step at which Illumina TruSeq-compatible adapters and sample-specific barcodes were added. Library quality and concentration were checked on TapeStation and Qubit, and libraries were pooled at roughly 5 ng each. The pooled libraries were sequenced with 2 x 100 bp reads and custom sequencing primers on an Illumina HiSeq2500 single-index Rapid Run. Per the authors' processing: UMI-based consensus assembly with MiGEC version 1.2.6 was used to correct PCR and sequencing errors. V(D)J alignment, clonotype assembly and CDR3 extraction were performed with MiXCR version 2.1.1. Normalisation of gene usage, clonotype sharing and MAIT/NKT TCR abundance was achieved by analysing the top 1000, 10 000 and 20 000 clonotypes per sample. Diversity was computed as the inverse Simpson index with the vegan R package after downsampling to 27 000 UMIs. Statistical testing used paired Mann-Whitney U tests on the discordant twin pairs and applied Benjamini-Hochberg correction for multiple testing. Each entry corresponds to one CDR3 protein sequence from reads that TCRdb reprocessed, and DNA is not given. The V and J calls and clone size come from TCRdb's table, not from the authors' own analysis. The sample's table covers about 300,000 distinct CDR3 sequences. Clones ranked in the top ten supply 5% to 6% of the sample.

The sample originates from a study of monozygotic twins with inflammatory bowel disease (dated by TCRdb to between 2018 and 2020). Regarding the research as a whole: The complete study included approximately 30 monozygotic twin pairs: 19 IBD-discordant Danish pairs and nine German pairs, of which four were IBD-concordant and five were IBD-discordant. The search for disease-associated traits relied mainly on comparing IBD patients with their genetically identical healthy co-twins within discordant pairs. Each individual had, on average, about 151 000 unique TCRalpha sequences and 181 000 unique TCRbeta sequences available for analysis.

Points the paper makes about the study in general: The analysis was unable to tell apart different T cell subtypes. No single strong signal or clonotype linked to IBD turned up in the results, so the idea that one exists was not supported. Differing immunosuppressive treatments among patients may have added background noise and inter-individual variability to the repertoires. Compared with healthy twins, IBD patients had fewer clonotypes in common with other individuals, a difference most pronounced in patients showing signs of disease activity. IBD patients had lower TCRbeta repertoire diversity, measured by the inverse Simpson index, than their healthy co-twins. Repertoire similarity did not differ between concordant and discordant twins, possibly due to limited statistical power.

The TCR originated in a human donor with ulcerative colitis or Crohn's disease, or a healthy co-twin of an affected twin (not recorded which). The chain links TRBV4-2 with TRBJ2-2; TCRdb indicates TRBD1, and absent DNA this call remains unverified. The material sequenced was blood. CDR3 reads: CASSQDRVQGYTGELFF.